One sample yielded the 28 T cell receptor beta chains listed below, sequenced in a study of Graves' ophthalmopathy and Graves' hyperthyroidism. The TCR beta CDR3 regions underwent amplification from RNA transcripts. Second-round multiplex PCR came after first-round RT-PCR with HTBI primers. Via MiXCR, TCRdb re-called the multiplex PCR reads, giving one row per CDR3 protein. The data hold over a million distinct CDR3 sequences, with about two fifths observed a single time. Sequences were obtained from peripheral blood or thyroid tissue (not recorded which). The receptors derive from an adult man with Graves' hyperthyroidism.

This clonotype was observed a handful of times. V usage is TRBV30 and J usage is TRBJ1-2; D remains unclear. The germline V gene has CDR1 GTSNPN and CDR2 SVGIG (reference sequence). The CDR3 length is 13 residues. CDR3: CAIAMPPDKGYTF. CDR3 DNA: TGTGCGATCGCGATGCCGCCGGATAAGGGCTACACCTTC.

This clonotype was seen many times. The chain recombines TRBV6-5 with TRBJ1-2; D perhaps matches TRBD1 (5 bases). Germline lookup yields CDR1 MNHEY and CDR2 SVGAGI. The CDR3 has 13 residues. The V gene lost 6 bases and the J gene lost 4 bases, with 12 bases spanning the gap. CDR3 nucleotide sequence: TGTGCCAGCAGCCCGGGACGGACCTATGGCTACACCTTC. Translating gives CASSPGRTYGYTF.

This clonotype was recorded a few times. The chain has TRBV10-2 and TRBJ1-6, with D unclear. This CDR3 spans 15 amino acids. Trimming took 2 bases from V and 10 from J, leaving 15 bases between them. Germline CDR1 and CDR2: WSHSY and SAAADI. This chain's CDR3 is CASSEVGTLGSPLHF. The CDR3 nucleotides read TGCGCCAGCAGTGAGGTTGGAACCCTGGGGTCACCCCTCCACTTT.

This clonotype was seen at least ten times. The V call is TRBV29-1, the J call TRBJ1-1, with D unclear. V was cut by 7 bases and J by 1 base, with 4 bases left in between. Germline CDR1 is SQVTM and CDR2 is ANQGSEA. There are 10 residues in the CDR3. The CDR3 here is CSATNTEAFF. In DNA form, the CDR3 reads TGCAGCGCCACGAACACTGAAGCTTTCTTT.

This clonotype was observed a handful of times. This CDR3 reads CASSLAGDMEEQYF. In DNA, the CDR3 is TGTGCCAGCAGCTTAGCGGGAGATATGGAAGAGCAGTACTTC. The rearrangement joins TRBV7-2 to TRBJ2-7, with a possible D match to TRBD2 (5 bases). With 0 bases removed from V and 7 bases from J, the gap between germline ends came to 13 bases. The CDR3 consists of 14 residues. Germline V gene data show CDR1 as SGHTA and CDR2 as FQGNSA.

This rearrangement joins TRBV7-2 to TRBJ2-1; TRBD2 might be the D (5 bases). CDR3 length: 11 amino acids. Germline values: CDR1 SGHTA, CDR2 FQGNSA. Trimming left V 5 bases short and J 15 bases short, with 14 bases between. The CDR3 DNA is TGTGCCAGCAGCGCCGGACTGGTCCGGTTCTTC. Its translation: CASSAGLVRFF.

As regards this clonotype: This may be a read error, as it is one base from a much larger clone. The chain couples TRBV10-2 to TRBJ2-7; 9 nucleotides agree with TRBD1. Germline V gene data show CDR1 as WSHSY and CDR2 as SAAADI. The CDR3 totals 14 residues. Here the CDR3 DNA reads TGTGCCAGCAGTTACTGGGACAGGGATGGCGAGCAGTACTTC. It yields the protein CASSYWDRDGEQYF.

A single count supports this clonotype. The rearrangement joins TRBV29-1 to TRBJ2-5; no definite D call. V was clipped by 7 bases and J by 7 bases, with 7 bases between them. This CDR3 spans 9 amino acids. Per germline, CDR1 SQVTM and CDR2 ANQGSEA. The CDR3: CSGMRTQYF. In nucleotides, the CDR3 is TGCAGCGGGATGAGGACCCAGTACTTC.

This chain joins TRBV5-8 and TRBJ1-2; D is possibly TRBD1 (5 bases). This CDR3 comprises 15 residues. The germline V gene has CDR1 SGHTS and CDR2 YDEGEE. Between the trimmed V and J ends, which lost 4 bases and 3 bases, there was a span of 16 bases. CDR3 residues: CASSHSVGVDYGYTF. In DNA form, the CDR3 reads TGTGCCAGCAGCCACTCGGTAGGGGTTGACTATGGCTACACCTTC.

There are a few counts of this clonotype. The chain recombines TRBV9 with TRBJ2-2; 8 nucleotides agree with TRBD2. Unmatched junction bases numbered 5, after V lost 3 bases and J lost 1 base. The CDR3 length is 16 residues. Germline lookup yields CDR1 SGDLS and CDR2 YYNGEE. Here the CDR3 reads CASSAGAGGNTGELFF. CDR3 in DNA: TGTGCCAGCAGCGCCGGGGCGGGGGGGAACACCGGGGAGCTGTTTTTT.

The chain uses TRBV12-3 or TRBV12-4 and TRBJ2-2; TRBD1 matches at 7 bases. Germline trimming cut 10 bases from V and 6 bases from J; bases unmatched to any gene: 8. The CDR3 spans 13 residues. The CDR3 spells CATKTGSAGELFF. Here the CDR3 DNA reads TGTGCCACCAAGACAGGGTCGGCCGGGGAGCTGTTTTTT.

The rearrangement uses TRBV10-2 and TRBJ1-2, with 7 bases fitting TRBD1. This CDR3 comprises 14 residues. Germline V gene data show CDR1 as WSHSY and CDR2 as SAAADI. V shed 4 bases, J shed 4 bases, and the junction held 6 bases outside the gene matches. In DNA, the CDR3 is TGCGCCAGCAGTGGACAGGGAGGAGGCTATGGCTACACCTTC. It encodes CASSGQGGGYGYTF.

In its sample, this clonotype was seen many times. This chain joins TRBV7-8 and TRBJ2-2; D unclear. This CDR3 has 12 amino acids. The V end was cut by 2 bases, the J end by 8 bases, with 6 bases between. Germline V CDR1 and CDR2: SGHVS, FQNEAQ. Here the CDR3 DNA reads TGTGCCAGCAGCTTAAGGGCGGGGGAGCTGTTTTTT. Its translation: CASSLRAGELFF.

On this clonotype: A much larger clone sits a single nucleotide away, making a read error possible. V and J are TRBV7-8 and TRBJ2-5; D is possibly TRBD1 or TRBD2 (6 bases each). CDR1 and CDR2 (germline): SGHVS, FQNEAQ. The V end lost 4 bases, the J end lost 5 bases, and 20 bases lay between the germline ends. This CDR3 comprises 16 residues. The CDR3 loop is CASSSGAGDDWETQYF. CDR3 in DNA: TGTGCCAGCAGCTCGGGGGCAGGGGATGATTGGGAGACCCAGTACTTC. Looking up the rest from reference TRBV7-8 and TRBJ2-5 gives the full variable domain: GAGVSQSPRYKVAKRGQDVALRCDPISGHVSLFWYQQALGQGPEFLTYFQNEAQLDKSGLPSDRFFAERPEGSVSTLKIQRTQQEDSAVYLCASSSGAGDDWETQYFGPGTRLLVL.

This clonotype was detected ten times or more. This rearrangement joins TRBV29-1 to TRBJ1-2; D remains unclear. The germline V gene encodes CDR1 SQVTM and CDR2 ANQGSEA. CDR3 size: 13 residues. V gave up 1 base and J gave up 4 bases, with 10 bases separating them. CDR3 residues: CSVEGVGTYGYTF. The CDR3 region has the DNA TGCAGCGTTGAAGGGGTAGGAACCTATGGCTACACCTTC.

This clonotype was detected ten times or more. The rearrangement links TRBV29-1 to TRBJ2-5; no clear D gene. The CDR3 runs 11 residues. Looked up from germline, CDR1 is SQVTM and CDR2 is ANQGSEA. V was shortened by 7 bases and J by 0 bases, with 6 bases between the two germline ends. CDR3 sequence: CSALDQETQYF. CDR3 nucleotides: TGCAGCGCCCTAGACCAAGAGACCCAGTACTTC.

The V and J genes are TRBV7-2 and TRBJ1-1, with a weak D call TRBD1 (6 bases). Germline V gene sequence: CDR1 SGHTA, CDR2 FQGNSA. The length of the CDR3 is 16 residues. Trimming took off 2 bases at V and 7 bases at J, with 20 bases between the two ends. The CDR3 is CASSLQGQAVASEAFF. As DNA, the CDR3 is TGTGCCAGCAGCTTACAGGGGCAGGCGGTGGCTAGTGAAGCTTTCTTT.

This clonotype was counted at least ten times. The DNA of the CDR3 is TGCAGTGCTACGCCGGGCCTAGGGGAGACCCAGTACTTC. Protein sequence: CSATPGLGETQYF. This chain connects TRBV20-1 to TRBJ2-5; D gene ambiguous. The ends were cut back, 4 bases at V and 5 bases at J, with 14 bases in the middle. The CDR3 contains 13 residues. The V gene's germline CDR1 is DFQATT and CDR2 SNEGSKA (reference sequence).

In this sample, this clonotype turned up many times. This chain joins TRBV11-2 and TRBJ2-6, with 7 nucleotides matching TRBD1. The CDR3 has 17 residues. V dropped 4 bases and J dropped 2; count of bases not matched to a gene: 8. The germline gives CDR1 SGHAT, CDR2 FQNNGV. DNA of the CDR3: TGTGCCAGCAGCTCCAGGAAGAGGGGGCCTGGGGCCAACGTCCTGACTTTC. It yields the protein CASSSRKRGPGANVLTF.

This clonotype was found many times. The chain combines TRBV11-2 with TRBJ2-7, with 9 bases identical to TRBD2. CDR3 length equals 14 residues. Unmatched junction bases numbered 3, after V lost 4 bases and J lost 2 bases. CDR1 is SGHAT, CDR2 FQNNGV, per germline. CDR3 in DNA: TGTGCCAGCAGCTCAAAGCGGGGGGCCTACGAGCAGTACTTC. Translation gives CASSSKRGAYEQYF.

This clonotype was seen a few times. The chain couples TRBV12-3 or TRBV12-4 to TRBJ2-7, with TRBD1 as a possible D gene (6 bases). V was trimmed by 8 bases and J by 2 bases, leaving 13 bases between them. CDR3 length: 13 amino acids. The CDR3 DNA reads as TGTGCCAGCGGAACGGACAGTACCTACGAGCAGTACTTC. Amino acids: CASGTDSTYEQYF.

The rearrangement uses TRBV25-1 and TRBJ1-2, with 8 bases that match TRBD1. The CDR3 loop spans 14 amino acids. V lost 4 bases, J lost 5 bases, and 6 bases stayed unmatched. From germline, CDR1 is MGHDK and CDR2 SYGVNS. As DNA, the CDR3 is TGTGCCAGCAGTGCAGGGGGCGACCTGTATGGCTACACCTTC. This codes for CASSAGGDLYGYTF.

The J gene is TRBJ1-2, the V gene TRBV2; D perhaps matches TRBD1 (5 bases). This CDR3 is 15 amino acids long. Between the trimmed V and J ends, which lost 7 bases and 0 bases, there was a span of 15 bases. Germline loops: CDR1 SNHLY, CDR2 FYNNEI. The CDR3 region has the DNA TGTGCCAGCATGAGGGACGCCCAAGCTAACTATGGCTACACCTTC. It specifies CASMRDAQANYGYTF.

In this sample, this clonotype turned up a few times. This chain links TRBV20-1 with TRBJ1-5; D is possibly TRBD1 (6 bases). The CDR3 is 14 amino acids. V was clipped by 5 bases and J by 0 bases, with 11 bases between them. CDR1 and CDR2 (germline): DFQATT, SNEGSKA (reference sequence). CDR3: CSAYRAYSNQPQHF. In nucleotides, the CDR3 is TGCAGTGCTTACAGGGCGTATAGCAATCAGCCCCAGCATTTT.

This clonotype was seen repeatedly, ten times or more. The chain links TRBV2 to TRBJ2-5; tentative D call: TRBD2 (6 bases). There are 15 residues in the CDR3. Germline V gene sequence: CDR1 SNHLY, CDR2 FYNNEI. The ends were cut back, 4 bases at V and 2 bases at J, with 14 bases in the middle. Here the CDR3 DNA reads TGTGCCAGCAGTGTAATAGGAGGGTCGCAAGAGACCCAGTACTTC. Amino acid sequence: CASSVIGGSQETQYF.

This clonotype has a count of ten or more. The chain couples TRBV19 to TRBJ2-5; the D is unclear. Trimming took off 3 bases at V and 5 bases at J, with 13 bases between the two ends. Germline V gene data show CDR1 as LNHDA and CDR2 as SQIVND (reference sequence). There are 14 residues in the CDR3. CDR3 coding DNA: TGTGCCAGTAGTATCGTCGGAGACGGGGAGACCCAGTACTTC. Its protein product is CASSIVGDGETQYF.

The chain recombines TRBV19 with TRBJ1-5; D uncertain. CDR1 and CDR2 (germline): LNHDA, SQIVND (reference sequence). V was clipped by 4 bases and J by 1 base, with 17 bases between them. The CDR3 totals 17 residues. CDR3 nucleotide sequence: TGTGCCAGTAGTAGTATTCTTCTAACAGTAAGCAATCAGCCCCAGCATTTT. Protein sequence: CASSSILLTVSNQPQHF.

The rearrangement uses TRBV20-1 and TRBJ1-4; possibly TRBD1 for D (6 bases). V was trimmed by 1 base and J by 7 bases, leaving 16 bases between them. Per germline, CDR1 DFQATT and CDR2 SNEGSKA (reference sequence). The CDR3 extends over 15 amino acids. The DNA of the CDR3 is TGCAGTGCTAGAGTACGGGGGGCCTATGGTGAAAAACTGTTTTTT. The encoded protein is CSARVRGAYGEKLFF.